This entry features one T cell receptor beta chain sequence. The entry originates in a study of cytomegalovirus exposure and HLA in healthy donors. This CDR3 region has 13 residues. CDR1 and CDR2 from the germline V gene are SGHNT and YENEEA. V dropped 4 bases and J dropped 5 bases, with 11 bases sitting between them. PCR involved 60 Vbeta and 13 Jbeta primers. Measured with immunoSEQ multiplex PCR; TCRdb has only the in-frame clones, and not every one. Altogether approximately 140,000 clones are present, roughly 80% being singletons, with the ten largest covering roughly 1.2%. This sequence originates from a boy younger than 18 in good health and CMV-seronegative. The V call is TRBV11-3, the J call TRBJ2-5, with D possibly being TRBD2 (6 bases). Sequencing was performed on PBMCs. The CDR3 here is CASSSTGVETQYF. The CDR3 region has the DNA TGTGCCAGCAGCTCCACGGGGGTGGAGACCCAGTACTTC.